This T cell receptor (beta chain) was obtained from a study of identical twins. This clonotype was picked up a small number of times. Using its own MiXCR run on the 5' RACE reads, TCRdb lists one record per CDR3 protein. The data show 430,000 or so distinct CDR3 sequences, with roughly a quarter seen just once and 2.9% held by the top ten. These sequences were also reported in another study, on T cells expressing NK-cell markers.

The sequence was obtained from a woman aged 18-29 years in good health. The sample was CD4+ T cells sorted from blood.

This CDR3 is CAISESPGASYEQYF. In DNA form, the CDR3 reads TGTGCCATCAGTGAGTCGCCGGGGGCCTCCTACGAGCAGTACTTC. V gene TRBV10-3 combines with J gene TRBJ2-7; either TRBD1 or TRBD2 may supply D (6 bases each). Germline assignment: CDR1 ENHRY and CDR2 SYGVKD. The CDR3 is made up of 15 amino acids. V was trimmed by 0 bases and J by 0 bases, leaving 9 bases between them.